A selection of T cell receptor beta chains follows, all from one sample in a study of blood T cell repertoires in COVID-19. The protocol was immunoSEQ multiplex PCR, while the TCRdb copy is restricted to in-frame clones and leaves out a portion. The sample has approximately 97,000 clones; about 91% are singletons. Sequenced: peripheral blood. These receptors all come from a man between 45 and 60 years old with COVID-19, enrolled during active disease. Each CDR3 is given with its conserved first and last residue. D genes are given only for firm matches. Size values are once, few and many counts, or a class for expanded clones, and some rows have none.

j_gene: TRBJ1-1; abundance: .; d_gene: .; v_gene: TRBV6-5; CDR3nt: TGTGCCAGCAGTCCTACGCTGATAACTGAAGCTTTCTTT; CDR3aa: CASSPTLITEAFF
j_gene: TRBJ2-3; abundance: .; d_gene: TRBD2; v_gene: TRBV6-5; CDR3nt: TGTGCCAGCAGTCCCGGGACTAGCAAAGATACGCAGTATTTT; CDR3aa: CASSPGTSKDTQYF
j_gene: TRBJ2-7; abundance: .; d_gene: .; v_gene: TRBV3-1/TRBV3-2; CDR3nt: TGTGCCAGCAGCCAAGATTATGGCCCCTCCTACGAGCAGTACTTC; CDR3aa: CASSQDYGPSYEQYF
j_gene: TRBJ1-4; abundance: .; d_gene: .; v_gene: TRBV5-1; CDR3nt: TGCGCCAGCAGCTTGGATCGGACACTCCCTAATGAAAAACTGTTTTTT; CDR3aa: CASSLDRTLPNEKLFF
j_gene: TRBJ2-3; abundance: .; d_gene: TRBD2; v_gene: TRBV15; CDR3nt: TGTGCCACCAGCTCAACCCTGGCTAGCGGGGCCACAGATACGCAGTATTTT; CDR3aa: CATSSTLASGATDTQYF
j_gene: TRBJ2-1; abundance: .; d_gene: .; v_gene: TRBV7-8; CDR3nt: TGTGCCAGCAGCAACCTGGACGGGCTCAGTGGAGGGAACAATGAGCAGTTCTTC; CDR3aa: CASSNLDGLSGGNNEQFF
j_gene: TRBJ2-3; abundance: .; d_gene: TRBD2; v_gene: TRBV20-1; CDR3nt: TGCAGTGCTAGTAGCGGGGGGAGCAGCAAGCAGTATTTT; CDR3aa: CSASSGGSSKQYF
j_gene: TRBJ1-3; abundance: .; d_gene: .; v_gene: TRBV5-5; CDR3nt: TGTGCCAGCAGCTTGGCCTGGGGGGTCACAAACACCATATATTTT; CDR3aa: CASSLAWGVTNTIYF
j_gene: TRBJ1-1; abundance: .; d_gene: .; v_gene: TRBV21-1; CDR3nt: TGTGCCAGCAGCAAAGCAAGGGAATCTCCAGGCCGAGGGACAGGGCGAGGAGACACTGAAGCTTTCTTT; CDR3aa: CASSKARESPGRGTGRGDTEAFF
j_gene: TRBJ2-7; abundance: once; d_gene: .; v_gene: TRBV29-1; CDR3nt: TGCAGCGTGGCCACCGGGACTGGGCCCTTGGAGCAGTACTTC; CDR3aa: CSVATGTGPLEQYF
j_gene: TRBJ1-1; abundance: .; d_gene: .; v_gene: TRBV29-1; CDR3nt: TGCAGCGTTGCGATGGAGCCCCAGAACACTGAAGCTTTCTTT; CDR3aa: CSVAMEPQNTEAFF
j_gene: TRBJ1-6; abundance: .; d_gene: .; v_gene: TRBV5-6; CDR3nt: TGTGCCACCAAACAGGGAAACAATTCACCCCTCCACTTT; CDR3aa: CATKQGNNSPLHF
j_gene: TRBJ2-1; abundance: .; d_gene: TRBD1; v_gene: TRBV19; CDR3nt: TGTGCCAGTAGTAGGCCCGGACAGGGGGACTACAATGAGCAGTTCTTC; CDR3aa: CASSRPGQGDYNEQFF
j_gene: TRBJ1-2; abundance: .; d_gene: .; v_gene: TRBV11-2; CDR3nt: TGTGCCAGCAGCTTAGATCCCGGGGGGGACACCTTC; CDR3aa: CASSLDPGGDTF
j_gene: TRBJ1-3; abundance: .; d_gene: .; v_gene: TRBV21-1; CDR3nt: TGTGCCAGCAGCACCGGTAGCCGCGTGGGAAACACCATATATTTT; CDR3aa: CASSTGSRVGNTIYF
j_gene: TRBJ1-4; abundance: .; d_gene: .; v_gene: TRBV11-2; CDR3nt: TGTGCCAGCACCACTCCTGGGGGGTGGGATAATGAAAAACTGTTTTTT; CDR3aa: CASTTPGGWDNEKLFF
j_gene: TRBJ1-5; abundance: .; d_gene: TRBD1; v_gene: TRBV7-2; CDR3nt: TGTGCCAGCAGGGGGACAGGGGGACAGCCCCAGCATTTT; CDR3aa: CASRGTGGQPQHF
j_gene: TRBJ1-6; abundance: .; d_gene: TRBD1; v_gene: TRBV28; CDR3nt: TGTGCCAGCAGGACTCCGGGACAGGGGAATTCACCCCTCCACTTT; CDR3aa: CASRTPGQGNSPLHF
j_gene: TRBJ2-2; abundance: .; d_gene: TRBD2; v_gene: TRBV30; CDR3nt: TGTGCCTGGAGAAGCTTTAGCGGGGGGGCGGATACCGGGGAGCTGTTTTTT; CDR3aa: CAWRSFSGGADTGELFF
j_gene: TRBJ2-2; abundance: .; d_gene: TRBD1; v_gene: TRBV7-7; CDR3nt: TGTGCTAGCAGCCCAGGTGGGACAGGGATCTCCGGGGAGCTGTTTTTT; CDR3aa: CASSPGGTGISGELFF
j_gene: TRBJ1-2; abundance: once; d_gene: .; v_gene: TRBV10-3; CDR3nt: TGTGCCATCAGTGGCCCTTCCCAGGGTTCTGAGGGCTACACCTTC; CDR3aa: CAISGPSQGSEGYTF
j_gene: TRBJ1-5; abundance: .; d_gene: .; v_gene: TRBV30; CDR3nt: TGTGCCTGGAGTTGGGGCGGTCATAGCAATCAGCCCCAGCATTTT; CDR3aa: CAWSWGGHSNQPQHF
j_gene: TRBJ1-5; abundance: .; d_gene: TRBD1; v_gene: TRBV2; CDR3nt: TGTGCCAGCAGGGACAGGGTCTCCAATCAGCCCCAGCATTTT; CDR3aa: CASRDRVSNQPQHF
j_gene: TRBJ2-1; abundance: few; d_gene: .; v_gene: TRBV6-6; CDR3nt: TGTGCCAGCAGCCGCATGGCCAATGAGCAGTTCTTC; CDR3aa: CASSRMANEQFF
j_gene: TRBJ2-7; abundance: few; d_gene: TRBD1; v_gene: TRBV5-5; CDR3nt: TGTGCCAGCAGCTTGAGGACAGGGGGAAGGAGCGAGCAGTACTTC; CDR3aa: CASSLRTGGRSEQYF
j_gene: TRBJ1-5; abundance: .; d_gene: .; v_gene: TRBV12-3/TRBV12-4; CDR3nt: TGTGCCAGCAGTTTAATAGAGGATCAGCCCCAGCATTTT; CDR3aa: CASSLIEDQPQHF
j_gene: TRBJ1-5; abundance: once; d_gene: TRBD1; v_gene: TRBV7-9; CDR3nt: TGTGCCAGCAGCTCGGGACAGTCCAATCAGCCCCAGCATTTT; CDR3aa: CASSSGQSNQPQHF
j_gene: TRBJ2-3; abundance: .; d_gene: TRBD1; v_gene: TRBV25-1; CDR3nt: TGTGCCAGCAGTAAAGGACAGGAGCTCACAGATACGCAGTATTTT; CDR3aa: CASSKGQELTDTQYF
j_gene: TRBJ1-2; abundance: .; d_gene: .; v_gene: TRBV6-1; CDR3nt: TGTGCCAGCAGTGAAGCCGGGGATTTCTATGGCTACACCTTC; CDR3aa: CASSEAGDFYGYTF
j_gene: TRBJ1-6; abundance: .; d_gene: .; v_gene: TRBV6-5; CDR3nt: TGTGCCAGCGGCCGAACTAAAGGATCACCCCTCCACTTT; CDR3aa: CASGRTKGSPLHF
j_gene: TRBJ1-4; abundance: few; d_gene: .; v_gene: TRBV4-3; CDR3nt: TGCGCCAGCAGCCGGAACAGGGATGCAACTAATGAAAAACTGTTTTTT; CDR3aa: CASSRNRDATNEKLFF
j_gene: TRBJ1-5; abundance: .; d_gene: .; v_gene: TRBV5-1; CDR3nt: TGCGCCAGCAGGTCTCCTCCAGGGTGGGGGGTCCGATGTTGCAATCAGCCCCAGCATTTT; CDR3aa: CASRSPPGWGVRCCNQPQHF
j_gene: TRBJ1-5; abundance: .; d_gene: .; v_gene: TRBV6-2/TRBV6-3; CDR3nt: TGTGCCAGCAGTTACCGCCAGAATTCGCAGCCCCAGCATTTT; CDR3aa: CASSYRQNSQPQHF
j_gene: TRBJ2-5; abundance: .; d_gene: .; v_gene: TRBV5-1; CDR3nt: TGCGCCAGCAGCTTCCGGATCTCGCGGGAGACCCAGTACTTC; CDR3aa: CASSFRISRETQYF
j_gene: TRBJ1-4; abundance: .; d_gene: .; v_gene: TRBV5-4; CDR3nt: TGTGCCAGCAGCTTGGGTGGGGGCCTTGAAAAACTGTTTTTT; CDR3aa: CASSLGGGLEKLFF
j_gene: TRBJ2-3; abundance: .; d_gene: TRBD1; v_gene: TRBV25-1; CDR3nt: TGTGCCAGCAGAGGACAGGGTCACACAGATACGCAGTATTTT; CDR3aa: CASRGQGHTDTQYF
j_gene: TRBJ1-4; abundance: .; d_gene: .; v_gene: TRBV4-1; CDR3nt: TGCGCCAGCAGCCAAGAGGGCAGAGAGGGAGAAAAACTGTTTTTT; CDR3aa: CASSQEGREGEKLFF
j_gene: TRBJ1-4; abundance: .; d_gene: TRBD1; v_gene: TRBV10-2; CDR3nt: TGCGCCAGCAGTGTTACAGGGGGATTTAATGAAAAACTGTTTTTT; CDR3aa: CASSVTGGFNEKLFF
j_gene: TRBJ1-5; abundance: .; d_gene: .; v_gene: TRBV25-1; CDR3nt: TGTGCCAGCAGTCAGTACGGGGATCAGCCCCAGCATTTT; CDR3aa: CASSQYGDQPQHF
j_gene: TRBJ1-1; abundance: few; d_gene: .; v_gene: TRBV30; CDR3nt: TGTGCCTGGGACAGGACACTCACTGAAGCTTTCTTT; CDR3aa: CAWDRTLTEAFF
j_gene: TRBJ2-1; abundance: .; d_gene: TRBD2; v_gene: TRBV4-2; CDR3nt: TGTGCCAGCAGCCACGCATCTAGCGGGGGAGGGTCCTACAATGAGCAGTTCTTC; CDR3aa: CASSHASSGGGSYNEQFF
j_gene: TRBJ1-3; abundance: .; d_gene: TRBD1; v_gene: TRBV6-5; CDR3nt: TGTGCCAGCAGGAATACAGGGGCTGGAAACACCATATATTTT; CDR3aa: CASRNTGAGNTIYF
j_gene: TRBJ2-7; abundance: .; d_gene: TRBD1; v_gene: TRBV7-3; CDR3nt: TGTGCCAGCAGCTCCGGGACAGGCGGGGAGCAGTACTTC; CDR3aa: CASSSGTGGEQYF
j_gene: TRBJ1-1; abundance: .; d_gene: .; v_gene: TRBV6-6; CDR3nt: TGTGCCAGCAGTTACCAGGGATCGAACACTGAAGCTTTCTTT; CDR3aa: CASSYQGSNTEAFF
j_gene: TRBJ1-6; abundance: .; d_gene: .; v_gene: TRBV6-5; CDR3nt: TGTGCCAGCACAGGCAGGGCAGAAAATTCACCCCTCCACTTT; CDR3aa: CASTGRAENSPLHF
j_gene: TRBJ2-3; abundance: .; d_gene: TRBD2; v_gene: TRBV6-1; CDR3nt: TGTGCCAGCAGTGAAGGAAGCGGGGGGGCGACAGATACGCAGTATTTT; CDR3aa: CASSEGSGGATDTQYF
j_gene: TRBJ1-1; abundance: .; d_gene: TRBD1; v_gene: TRBV7-2; CDR3nt: TGTGCCAGCAGCTTAGGGTCAGGGGGAATCAATGAAGCTTTCTTT; CDR3aa: CASSLGSGGINEAFF
j_gene: TRBJ1-1; abundance: few; d_gene: .; v_gene: TRBV18; CDR3nt: TGTGCCAGCTCACCACGTGAGGGCTGGACTGAAGCTTTCTTT; CDR3aa: CASSPREGWTEAFF
j_gene: TRBJ1-2; abundance: .; d_gene: .; v_gene: TRBV7-8; CDR3nt: TGTGCCAGCAGCTTGAGGCAGGGAAGAGGTGGCTACACCTTC; CDR3aa: CASSLRQGRGGYTF
j_gene: TRBJ2-1; abundance: .; d_gene: TRBD2; v_gene: TRBV27; CDR3nt: TGTGCCAGCAGGGTCTGGCTAGCGGGGAACAATGAGCAGTTCTTC; CDR3aa: CASRVWLAGNNEQFF
j_gene: TRBJ2-1; abundance: .; d_gene: .; v_gene: TRBV5-4; CDR3nt: TGTGCCAGCAGCTACACTGGGGGGACCCACAATGAGCAGTTCTTC; CDR3aa: CASSYTGGTHNEQFF